Here is one T cell receptor beta chain with its context. Method: immunoSEQ multiplex PCR; TCRdb's copy keeps in-frame clones and lacks some. The sample holds 1.5 million to 1.9 million clones; around 98% are singletons and the top ten take about 0.45%. The data were taken from a study of shared clonotypes between healthy human individuals. Germline assignment: CDR1 KGHSH and CDR2 LQKENI. Deletions cut 2 bases from V and 5 bases from J, with 15 bases between. This CDR3 is 15 amino acids long. The sequenced sample was naive CD4+ T cells sorted from blood. Subset here: CD45RA+ positively selected. J is TRBJ1-2 and V is TRBV18; D gene ambiguous. This TCR came from a young man in good health. CDR3 sequence reads: CASSPLGKQNYGYTF. The CDR3 coding sequence is TGTGCCAGCTCACCATTAGGTAAACAGAATTATGGCTACACCTTC. Supplemented by reference TRBV18 and TRBJ1-2, the full variable domain reads NAGVMQNPRHLVRRRGQEARLRCSPMKGHSHVYWYRQLPEEGLKFMVYLQKENIIDESGMPKERFSAEFPKEGPSILRIQQVVRGDSAAYFCASSPLGKQNYGYTFGSGTRLTVV.